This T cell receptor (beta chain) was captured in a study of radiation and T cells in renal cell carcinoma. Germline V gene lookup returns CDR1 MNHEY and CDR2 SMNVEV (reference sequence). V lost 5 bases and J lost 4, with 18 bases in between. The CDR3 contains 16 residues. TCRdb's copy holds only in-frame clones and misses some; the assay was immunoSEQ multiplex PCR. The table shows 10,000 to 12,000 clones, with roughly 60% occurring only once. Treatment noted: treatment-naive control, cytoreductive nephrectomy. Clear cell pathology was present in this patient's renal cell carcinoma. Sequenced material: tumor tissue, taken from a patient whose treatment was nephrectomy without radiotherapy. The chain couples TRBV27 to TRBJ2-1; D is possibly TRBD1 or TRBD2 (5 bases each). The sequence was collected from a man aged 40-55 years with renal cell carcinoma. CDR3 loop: CASSATLEGRYNEQFF. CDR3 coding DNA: TGTGCCAGCAGTGCGACCCTCGAGGGGAGATACAATGAGCAGTTCTTC.